This T cell receptor (beta chain) emerged from a study of cytomegalovirus exposure and HLA in healthy donors. Findings of the study overall: Over 15,000 TCR beta sequences were associated with HLA alleles at 0.05 false discovery rate in a later analysis. There were some public TCRs occurring in many donors, but most TCR sequences were rare.

PCR employed 60 Vbeta and 13 Jbeta primers. As originally analysed: In a later analysis, of tens of millions of unique beta chains, around 9.9 million appeared in at least two donors. TCRdb's table, derived via immunoSEQ multiplex PCR, lists solely in-frame clones and lacks some. That table supplies the V and J calls and clone size; D and trimming were determined from the DNA. The top ten clones hold 1.6% of a sample with 150,000 to 200,000 clones, 80% to 85% of them seen once. Each donor's status was that of a healthy bone marrow donor. This clone was found once. Antigen: not known. This receptor was identified in a man aged 50-60 years in good health and CMV-seronegative. The sample taken for sequencing was PBMCs.

CDR3 DNA sequence: TGTGCCAGCTCACCCGGGACAGGGGTTGGAAACACCATATATTTT. Its translation is CASSPGTGVGNTIYF. The chain has TRBV18 and TRBJ1-3; TRBD1 matches 10 bases. Per germline, CDR1 KGHSH and CDR2 LQKENI. This CDR3 region has 15 residues. With V trimmed by 3 bases and J by 3 bases, 2 bases remained unmatched.